This paragraph reports one TCR beta chain. The antigen remains unidentified. These data belong to a study of T cell responses to AZD1222 COVID-19 vaccine. General observations from the study: The breadth and depth of Spike-specific TCRs increased once two AZD1222 doses had been given.

The table came from immunoSEQ multiplex PCR; TCRdb's copy has only in-frame clones and leaves some out. This sample has 180,000 or so clones, with around 94% found just once. The CDR3 is 17 residues long. Germline lookup yields CDR1 SGDLS and CDR2 YYNGEE. V was clipped by 2 bases and J by 6 bases; unmatched bases: 13. This receptor was obtained from an adult in good health. Source: peripheral blood, taken on day 0 of AZD1222 vaccination. The chain couples TRBV9 to TRBJ2-2, with TRBD1 matching over 7 bases. In nucleotides, the CDR3 is TGTGCCAGCAGCGTCAGGGACAGTTTTATTATTTCCGGGGAGCTGTTTTTT. Translated: CASSVRDSFIISGELFF.